Following are 20 T cell receptor beta chains from one sample sequenced in a study of blood T cell repertoires in COVID-19 (dated by TCRdb to about 2020). The receptor library was made with the immunoSEQ multiplex PCR assay. TCRdb retrieved this table from immuneACCESS and kept in-frame rearrangements only. Not all clones are present; in checked studies, unresolved V genes account for under half, and no reason is known for the remainder. The table for this sample lists just over 70,000 clones; around 90% of them were counted only once. The biggest ten clones account for approximately 8% of the sample. The specimen sequenced was peripheral blood. All receptors derive from a human donor in a cohort sampled during active COVID-19.

V gene TRBV2 combines with J gene TRBJ1-2; a weak D match, TRBD1 (6 bases). Trimming removed 4 bases from V and 4 bases from J, with 16 bases in between. CDR1 and CDR2 (germline): SNHLY, FYNNEI. The CDR3 runs 15 residues. The CDR3 sequence: CASSGEGGVGYGYTF. The CDR3 DNA reads as TGTGCCAGCAGTGGGGAGGGGGGAGTCGGCTATGGCTACACCTTC.

V is TRBV2 and J is TRBJ1-1; 9 bases fit TRBD1. J gave up 4 bases and V 6 bases, and 12 bases lay outside the gene matches. The germline CDR1 and CDR2 sequences are SNHLY and FYNNEI. The CDR3 is 16 amino acids. The CDR3 nucleotides are TGTGCCAGCAGGGACAGGGGAAGTGGTTCGGGCACTGAAGCTTTCTTT. This codes for CASRDRGSGSGTEAFF.

This chain links TRBV28 with TRBJ2-1; 10 nucleotides agree with TRBD2. Germline loops: CDR1 MDHEN, CDR2 SYDVKM. J was trimmed by 7 bases and V by 3 bases; bases with no gene match: 9. The CDR3 length is 16 residues. CDR3 region: CASSLRAGGPQNEQFF. The CDR3 DNA reads TGTGCCAGCAGTTTGAGAGCGGGGGGGCCACAGAATGAGCAGTTCTTC.

The CDR3 region is CASSYPDTEQYF. The CDR3, as DNA: TGTGCCAGCAGTTATCCGGACACGGAGCAGTACTTC. The chain carries TRBV2 and TRBJ2-7; D is possibly TRBD1 (5 bases). This CDR3 has 12 residues. Trimming pared 5 bases from V and 7 bases from J, leaving 12 bases between. Germline lookup yields CDR1 SNHLY and CDR2 FYNNEI. Drawing the rest from reference TRBV2 and TRBJ2-7, the complete variable domain is EPEVTQTPSHQVTQMGQEVILRCVPISNHLYFYWYRQILGQKVEFLVSFYNNEISEKSEIFDDQFSVERPDGSNFTLKIRSTKLEDSAMYFCASSYPDTEQYFGPGTRLTVT.

V gene TRBV27 combines with J gene TRBJ1-4, with 7 bases that match TRBD1. V dropped 0 bases and J dropped 7; count of bases not matched to a gene: 11. The CDR3 consists of 17 residues. CDR1 is MNHEY, CDR2 SMNVEV, per germline (reference sequence). This CDR3 is CASSLSTHRGAGEKLFF. CDR3 in DNA: TGTGCCAGCAGTTTATCGACCCACAGGGGAGCGGGTGAAAAACTGTTTTTT.

The CDR3 protein is CASSEGRGYEQYF. CDR3 nucleotide sequence: TGCGCCAGCAGTGAGGGCAGGGGGTACGAGCAGTACTTC. J is TRBJ2-7 and V is TRBV10-2, with TRBD1 identical over 7 bases. Germline V gene lookup returns CDR1 WSHSY and CDR2 SAAADI. There are 13 residues in the CDR3. J gave up 4 bases and V 2 bases, and 2 bases lay outside the gene matches.

The genes are TRBV7-2 and TRBJ2-7, with D possibly TRBD1 on 6 matching bases. The CDR3 loop spans 17 amino acids. V lost 2 bases and J lost 0, with 17 bases in between. Per germline, CDR1 SGHTA and CDR2 FQGNSA. The CDR3: CASSLRGFGRSSYEQYF. In DNA form, the CDR3 reads TGTGCCAGCAGCTTAAGGGGGTTCGGCAGGAGCTCCTACGAGCAGTACTTC.

This chain connects TRBV30 to TRBJ1-6; D perhaps matches TRBD1 (5 bases). The germline V gene has CDR1 GTSNPN and CDR2 SVGIG (reference sequence). The CDR3 sequence is 15 residues long. V was clipped by 8 bases and J by 9 bases, with 23 bases between them. CDR3 sequence: CAREPGGGISSPLHF. In DNA form, the CDR3 reads TGTGCCCGGGAACCCGGGGGAGGGATAAGTTCACCCCTCCACTTT. The entire variable domain, with the rest obtained from reference TRBV30 and TRBJ1-6, is as follows: SQTIHQWPATLVQPVGSPLSLECTVEGTSNPNLYWYRQAAGRGLQLLFYSVGIGQISSEVPQNLSASRPQDRQFILSSKKLLLSDSGFYLCAREPGGGISSPLHFGNGTRLTVT.

The chain joins TRBV27 to TRBJ2-7, with 7 bases matching TRBD1. CDR1 is MNHEY and CDR2 is SMNVEV in the germline V gene (reference sequence). The CDR3 extends over 12 amino acids. The trim removed 10 bases at V and 5 bases at J, leaving 8 bases unmatched. This chain's CDR3 is CANLQGWHEQYF. The CDR3 region has the DNA TGTGCCAACCTACAGGGGTGGCACGAGCAGTACTTC.

This chain uses TRBV18 with TRBJ1-6; TRBD1 might be the D (6 bases). This CDR3 spans 16 amino acids. Germline V gene lookup returns CDR1 KGHSH and CDR2 LQKENI. Trimming stripped 3 bases from V and 7 bases from J, with 16 bases between. The CDR3 DNA follows: TGTGCCAGCTCACCTGTTTACCAGGGGACGAATTCACCCCTCCACTTT. Protein: CASSPVYQGTNSPLHF.

The table lists this clone with a count of one. This chain connects TRBV2 to TRBJ1-2; the match to TRBD1 covers 7 bases. CDR3 length: 11 residues. V lost 10 bases and J lost 8; bases outside the gene matches: 7. CDR1 SNHLY and CDR2 FYNNEI come from the germline V gene. CDR3: CATQGVWGYTF. The DNA of the CDR3 is TGTGCCACCCAGGGGGTCTGGGGCTACACCTTC.

The chain combines TRBV5-1 with TRBJ2-7, with D possibly matching TRBD1 (6 bases). The CDR3 extends over 14 amino acids. Trimming took off 4 bases at V and 3 bases at J, with 14 bases between the two ends. CDR1 SGHRS and CDR2 YFSETQ come from the germline V gene. CDR3 nucleotide sequence: TGCGCCAGCAGCCCCCGGGACACCGTCTACGAGCAGTACTTC. Its protein product is CASSPRDTVYEQYF.

The chain carries TRBV19 and TRBJ2-7, with 7 positions matching TRBD2. In germline, CDR1 is LNHDA, CDR2 SQIVND (reference sequence). CDR3 length: 16 amino acids. Unmatched junction bases numbered 11, after V lost 5 bases and J lost 1 base. CDR3 DNA sequence: TGTGCCAGTAGTGGGCCTGAGCGGGGCGTTTCCTACGAGCAGTACTTC. It encodes CASSGPERGVSYEQYF.

V is TRBV2 and J is TRBJ2-7, with 9 bases that match TRBD2. This CDR3 is built from 13 residues. V dropped 6 bases and J dropped 5; count of bases not matched to a gene: 5. In germline, CDR1 is SNHLY, CDR2 FYNNEI. Here the CDR3 reads CASRRGGGDEQYF. The CDR3 region has the DNA TGTGCCAGCAGGCGGGGGGGCGGGGACGAGCAGTACTTC.

This clone has just one count. This chain links TRBV5-1 with TRBJ2-2; possibly TRBD1 for D (5 bases). Germline assignment: CDR1 SGHRS and CDR2 YFSETQ. V was pared by 1 base and J by 5 bases, with 12 bases between. The CDR3 extends over 15 amino acids. The CDR3 is CASSLQGMGTGELFF. The CDR3 DNA reads TGCGCCAGCAGCTTGCAGGGTATGGGTACCGGGGAGCTGTTTTTT.

The chain couples TRBV6-2 or TRBV6-3 to TRBJ2-7; D may be TRBD2 (5 bases). The V end was cut by 4 bases, the J end by 3 bases, with 22 bases between. Germline values: CDR1 MNHEY, CDR2 SVGEGT. The CDR3 is 17 residues long. This CDR3 is CASSFLMPSPGVYEQYF. The DNA of the CDR3 is TGTGCCAGCAGTTTTCTGATGCCTTCACCCGGGGTCTACGAGCAGTACTTC.

The chain recombines TRBV24-1 with TRBJ2-1; TRBD1 matches at 9 bases. The ends lost 7 bases at V and 0 bases at J; junction bases unmatched: 3. CDR1 KGHDR and CDR2 SFDVKD come from the germline V gene. The CDR3 length is 15 residues. CDR3 bases: TGTGCCACCAGCGACAGGGGGAGCTCCTACAATGAGCAGTTCTTC. Amino acids: CATSDRGSSYNEQFF.

Comment on this clone: Distinct nucleotide sequences in the sample also encode this CDR3. V and J are TRBV9 and TRBJ1-5, with TRBD1 identical over 12 bases. This CDR3 is built from 15 residues. Germline V gene sequence: CDR1 SGDLS, CDR2 YYNGEE. After removal of 2 bases from V and 6 bases from J, the junction contained 3 bases not matched to a gene. In nucleotides, the CDR3 is TGTGCCAGCAGCGTGGGACAGGGGGCCGGTCAGCCCCAGCATTTT. It is translated as CASSVGQGAGQPQHF.

The chain carries TRBV6-5 and TRBJ2-6; D is perhaps TRBD2 (5 bases). CDR1 is MNHEY and CDR2 is SVGAGI in the germline V gene. With 8 bases removed from V and 0 bases from J, the gap between germline ends came to 5 bases. CDR3 length: 13 amino acids. CDR3 loop: CASEGSGANVLTF. CDR3 nucleotide sequence: TGTGCCAGCGAGGGCTCTGGGGCCAACGTCCTGACTTTC.

The chain combines TRBV29-1 with TRBJ1-1; D unresolved. V shed 4 bases and J shed 1 base, with 13 bases lying between them. This CDR3 comprises 14 residues. CDR1 and CDR2 (germline): SQVTM, ANQGSEA. CDR3 loop: CSVVSGIRNTEAFF. CDR3 sequence (DNA): TGCAGCGTTGTCTCGGGAATCCGGAACACTGAAGCTTTCTTT. Full variable domain (missing parts from reference TRBV29-1 and TRBJ1-1): SAVISQKPSRDICQRGTSLTIQCQVDSQVTMMFWYRQQPGQSLTLIATANQGSEATYESGFVIDKFPISRPNLTFSTLTVSNMSPEDSSIYLCSVVSGIRNTEAFFGQGTRLTVV.